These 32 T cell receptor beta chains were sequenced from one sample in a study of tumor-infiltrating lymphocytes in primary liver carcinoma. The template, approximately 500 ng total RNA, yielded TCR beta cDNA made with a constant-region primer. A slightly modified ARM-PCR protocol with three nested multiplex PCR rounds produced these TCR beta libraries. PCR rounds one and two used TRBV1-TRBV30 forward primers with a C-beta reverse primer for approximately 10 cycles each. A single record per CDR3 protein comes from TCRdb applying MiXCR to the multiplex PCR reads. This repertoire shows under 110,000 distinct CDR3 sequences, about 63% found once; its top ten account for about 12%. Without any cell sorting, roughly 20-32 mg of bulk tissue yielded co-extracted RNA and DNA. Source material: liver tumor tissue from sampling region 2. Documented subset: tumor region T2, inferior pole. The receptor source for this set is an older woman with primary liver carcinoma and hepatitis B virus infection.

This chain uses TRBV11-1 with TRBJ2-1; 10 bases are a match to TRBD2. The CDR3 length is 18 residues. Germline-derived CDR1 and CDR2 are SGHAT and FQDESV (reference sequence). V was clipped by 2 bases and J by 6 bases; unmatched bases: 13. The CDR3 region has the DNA TGTGCCAGCAGCTTAAGTCCGGGTAGCGGGAGGTTCTGCAATGAGCAGTTCTTC. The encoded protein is CASSLSPGSGRFCNEQFF.

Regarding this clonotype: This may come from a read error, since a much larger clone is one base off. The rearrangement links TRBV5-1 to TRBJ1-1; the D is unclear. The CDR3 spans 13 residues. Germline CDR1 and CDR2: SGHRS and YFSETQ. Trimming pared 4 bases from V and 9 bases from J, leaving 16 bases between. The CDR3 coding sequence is TGCGCCAGCAGCCCGGACTTGAGGACTCAAGCTTTCTTT. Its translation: CASSPDLRTQAFF.

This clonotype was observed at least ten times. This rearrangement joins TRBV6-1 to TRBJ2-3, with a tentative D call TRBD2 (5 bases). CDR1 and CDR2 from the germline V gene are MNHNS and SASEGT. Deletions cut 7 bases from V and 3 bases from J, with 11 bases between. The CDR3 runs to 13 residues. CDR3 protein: CASTFSVTDTQYF. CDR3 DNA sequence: TGTGCCAGCACCTTTAGCGTTACAGATACGCAGTATTTT.

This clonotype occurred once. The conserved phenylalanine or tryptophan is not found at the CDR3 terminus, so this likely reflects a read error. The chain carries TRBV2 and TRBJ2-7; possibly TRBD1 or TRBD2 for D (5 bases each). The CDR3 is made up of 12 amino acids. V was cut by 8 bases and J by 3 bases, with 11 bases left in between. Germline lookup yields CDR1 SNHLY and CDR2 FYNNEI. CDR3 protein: CASRDELYEQYL. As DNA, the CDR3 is TGTGCCAGCCGGGACGAACTCTACGAGCAGTACTTG.

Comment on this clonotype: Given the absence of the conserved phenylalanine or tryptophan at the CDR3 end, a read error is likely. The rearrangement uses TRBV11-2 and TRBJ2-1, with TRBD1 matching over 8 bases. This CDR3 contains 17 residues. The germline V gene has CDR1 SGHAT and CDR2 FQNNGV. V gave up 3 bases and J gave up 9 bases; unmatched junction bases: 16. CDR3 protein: CASSLTHGQGYRGEQFL. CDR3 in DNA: TGTGCCAGCAGCTTGACCCACGGACAGGGATACAGGGGTGAGCAGTTCTTG.

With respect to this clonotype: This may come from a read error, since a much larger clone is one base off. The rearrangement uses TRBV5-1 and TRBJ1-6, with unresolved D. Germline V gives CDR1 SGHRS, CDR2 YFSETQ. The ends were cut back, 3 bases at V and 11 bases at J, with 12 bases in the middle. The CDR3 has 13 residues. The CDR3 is CASSSSGNTPLHF. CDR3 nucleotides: TGCGCCAGCAGCTCTTCAGGCAATACACCCCTCCACTTT.

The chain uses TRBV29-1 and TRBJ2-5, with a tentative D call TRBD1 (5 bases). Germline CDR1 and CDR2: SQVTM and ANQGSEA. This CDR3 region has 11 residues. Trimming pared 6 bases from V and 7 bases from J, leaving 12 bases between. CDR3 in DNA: TGCAGCGTACATTCTCAGGGGACCCAGTACTTC. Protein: CSVHSQGTQYF.

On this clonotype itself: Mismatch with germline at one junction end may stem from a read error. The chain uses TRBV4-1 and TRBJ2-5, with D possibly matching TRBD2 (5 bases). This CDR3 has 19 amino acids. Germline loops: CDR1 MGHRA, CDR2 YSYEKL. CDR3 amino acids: CASSQEPRRFPPGQETQYF. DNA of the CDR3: TGCGCCAGCAGCCAAGAACCCAGGAGGTTTCCCCCTGGCCAGGAGACTCAGTACTTC.

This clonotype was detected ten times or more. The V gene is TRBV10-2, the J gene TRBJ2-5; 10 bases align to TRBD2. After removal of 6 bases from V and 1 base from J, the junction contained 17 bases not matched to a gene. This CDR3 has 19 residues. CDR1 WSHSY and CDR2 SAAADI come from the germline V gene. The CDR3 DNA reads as TGCGCCAGCAGGAGAAGGAGGGCTAGCGGGAGTGTCTCCCAAGAGACCCAGTACTTC. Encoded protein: CASRRRRASGSVSQETQYF.

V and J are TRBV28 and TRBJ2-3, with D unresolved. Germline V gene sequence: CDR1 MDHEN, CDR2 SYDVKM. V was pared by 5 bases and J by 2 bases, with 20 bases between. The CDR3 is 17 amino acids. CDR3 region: CASSPASRISSTDTQYF. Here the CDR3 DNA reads TGTGCCAGCAGTCCCGCGTCCAGGATATCGTCCACAGATACGCAGTATTTT.

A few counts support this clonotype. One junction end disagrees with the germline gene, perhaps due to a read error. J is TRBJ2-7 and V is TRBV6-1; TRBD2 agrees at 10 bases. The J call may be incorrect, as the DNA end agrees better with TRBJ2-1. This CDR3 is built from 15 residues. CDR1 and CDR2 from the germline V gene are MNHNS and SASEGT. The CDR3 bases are TGTGTCAGCAGTGCGGGACTAGCGAACTCCTACGAGCAGTTCTTC. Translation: CVSSAGLANSYEQFF.

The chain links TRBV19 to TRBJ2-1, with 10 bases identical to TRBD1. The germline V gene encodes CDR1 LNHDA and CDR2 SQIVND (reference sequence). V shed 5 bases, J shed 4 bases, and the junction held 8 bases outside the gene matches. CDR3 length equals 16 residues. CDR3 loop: CASSPRDRGTYNEQFF. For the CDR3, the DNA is TGTGCCAGTAGTCCCCGGGACAGGGGAACGTACAATGAGCAGTTCTTC.

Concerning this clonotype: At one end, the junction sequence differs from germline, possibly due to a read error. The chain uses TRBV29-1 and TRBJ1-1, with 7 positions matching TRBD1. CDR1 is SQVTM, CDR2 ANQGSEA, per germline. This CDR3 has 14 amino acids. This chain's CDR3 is CSVDRPGGVVETFF. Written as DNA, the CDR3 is TGCAGCGTTGACAGGCCAGGGGGGGTTGTTGAAACTTTCTTT. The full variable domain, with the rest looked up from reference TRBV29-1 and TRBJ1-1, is SAVISQKPSRDICQRGTSLTIQCQVDSQVTMMFWYRQQPGQSLTLIATANQGSEATYESGFVIDKFPISRPNLTFSTLTVSNMSPEDSSIYLCSVDRPGGVVETFFGQGTRLTVV.

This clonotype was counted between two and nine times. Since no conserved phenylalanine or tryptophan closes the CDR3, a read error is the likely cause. In nucleotides, the CDR3 is TGCAGCGTCACGGGGCACTCGGGCGGGTTGCTGTTTTCT. Amino acids: CSVTGHSGGLLFS. This rearrangement joins TRBV29-1 to TRBJ2-2; D may match TRBD1 or TRBD2 (5 bases each). Germline values: CDR1 SQVTM, CDR2 ANQGSEA. V was trimmed by 6 bases and J by 13 bases, leaving 21 bases between them. This CDR3 spans 13 amino acids.

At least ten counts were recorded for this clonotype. Written as DNA, the CDR3 is TGCGCCAGCAGCTTGGGAAGACTAGCGGGGATATACAATGAGCAGTTCTTC. It specifies CASSLGRLAGIYNEQFF. This rearrangement joins TRBV5-1 to TRBJ2-1; TRBD2 matches at 11 bases. Germline V gene lookup returns CDR1 SGHRS and CDR2 YFSETQ. This CDR3 is built from 17 residues. Trimming cost V 0 bases and J 4 bases; bases outside gene matches: 6.

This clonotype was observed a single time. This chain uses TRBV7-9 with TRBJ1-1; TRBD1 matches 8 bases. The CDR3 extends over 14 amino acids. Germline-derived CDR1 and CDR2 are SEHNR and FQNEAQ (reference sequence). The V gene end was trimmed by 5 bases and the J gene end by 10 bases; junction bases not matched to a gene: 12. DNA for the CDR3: TGTGCCAGCAGCCCCCGGACAGGGAACACAGGAGCTTTCTTT. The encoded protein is CASSPRTGNTGAFF.

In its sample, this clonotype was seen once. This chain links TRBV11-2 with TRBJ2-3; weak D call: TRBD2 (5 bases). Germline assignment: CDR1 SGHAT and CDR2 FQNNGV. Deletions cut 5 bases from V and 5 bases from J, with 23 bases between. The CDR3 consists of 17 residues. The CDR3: CASSTNRGSWIGDTQYF. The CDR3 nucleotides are TGTGCCAGCAGCACGAATCGTGGGAGCTGGATAGGAGATACGCAGTATTTT.

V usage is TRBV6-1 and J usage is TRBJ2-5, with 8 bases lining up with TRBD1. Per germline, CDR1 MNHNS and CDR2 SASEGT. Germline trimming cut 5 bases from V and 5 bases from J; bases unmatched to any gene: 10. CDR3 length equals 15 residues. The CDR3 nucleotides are TGTGCCAGCAGTCTCCGGGACAGGCATTGGGAGACCCAGTACTTC. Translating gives CASSLRDRHWETQYF.

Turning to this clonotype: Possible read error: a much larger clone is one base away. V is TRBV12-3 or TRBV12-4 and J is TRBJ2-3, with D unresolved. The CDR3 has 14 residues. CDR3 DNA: TGTGCCAGCAGTTTATCGCGCGGTGTGGTTACGCGGTATTTT. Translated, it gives CASSLSRGVVTRYF.

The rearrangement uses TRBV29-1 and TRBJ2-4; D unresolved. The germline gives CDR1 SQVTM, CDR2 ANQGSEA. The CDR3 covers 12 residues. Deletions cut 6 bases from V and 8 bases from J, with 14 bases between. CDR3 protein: CSVGIGEYIQYF. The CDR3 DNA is TGCAGCGTCGGAATCGGTGAGTACATTCAGTACTTC.

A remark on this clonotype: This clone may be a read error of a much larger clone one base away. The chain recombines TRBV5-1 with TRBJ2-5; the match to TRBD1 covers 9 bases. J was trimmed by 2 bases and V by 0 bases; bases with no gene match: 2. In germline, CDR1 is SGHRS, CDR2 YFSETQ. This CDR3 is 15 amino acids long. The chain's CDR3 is CASSLADRGQETQYF. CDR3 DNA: TGCGCCAGCAGCTTGGCAGACAGGGGGCAAGAGACCCAGTACTTC. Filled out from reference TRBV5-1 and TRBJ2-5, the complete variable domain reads KAGVTQTPRYLIKTRGQQVTLSCSPISGHRSVSWYQQTPGQGLQFLFEYFSETQRNKGNFPGRFSGRQFSNSRSEMNVSTLELGDSALYLCASSLADRGQETQYFGPGTRLLVL.

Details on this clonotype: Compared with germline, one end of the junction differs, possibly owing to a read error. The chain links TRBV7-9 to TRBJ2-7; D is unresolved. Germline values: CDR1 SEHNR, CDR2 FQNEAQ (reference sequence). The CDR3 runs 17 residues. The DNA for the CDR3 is TGTTCCAGCAGCAAACGGAGAGGCTGGGCTAGAGACTACGAGCAGTACTTC. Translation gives CSSSKRRGWARDYEQYF.

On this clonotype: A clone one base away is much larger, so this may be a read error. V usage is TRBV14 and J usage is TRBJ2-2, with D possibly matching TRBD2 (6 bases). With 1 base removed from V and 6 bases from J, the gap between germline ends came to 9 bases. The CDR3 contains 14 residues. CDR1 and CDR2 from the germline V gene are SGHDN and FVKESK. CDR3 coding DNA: TGTGCCAGCAGCCAAGTAATAGCGGCCGGGGAGCTGTTTTTT. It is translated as CASSQVIAAGELFF.

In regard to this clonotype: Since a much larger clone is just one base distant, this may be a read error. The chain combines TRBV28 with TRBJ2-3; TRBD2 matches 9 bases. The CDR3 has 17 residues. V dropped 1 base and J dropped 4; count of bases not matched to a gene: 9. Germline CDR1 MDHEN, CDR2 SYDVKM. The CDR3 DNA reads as TGTGCCAGCAGTTTATCGGCGGGAGGGCACACCGCAGATACGCAGTATTTT. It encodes CASSLSAGGHTADTQYF. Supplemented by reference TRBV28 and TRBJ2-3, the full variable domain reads DVKVTQSSRYLVKRTGEKVFLECVQDMDHENMFWYRQDPGLGLRLIYFSYDVKMKEKGDIPEGYSVSREKKERFSLILESASTNQTSMYLCASSLSAGGHTADTQYFGPGTRLTVL.

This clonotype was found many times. The CDR3 region has the DNA TGTGCCAGCAGTGACCAGGGTGGGGATCAGCCCCAGCATTTT. This translates into CASSDQGGDQPQHF. The chain employs TRBV6-1 and TRBJ1-5; a weak D match, TRBD1 (5 bases). V gave up 3 bases and J gave up 5 bases, with 11 bases separating them. The CDR3 has 14 amino acids. Germline V gives CDR1 MNHNS, CDR2 SASEGT.

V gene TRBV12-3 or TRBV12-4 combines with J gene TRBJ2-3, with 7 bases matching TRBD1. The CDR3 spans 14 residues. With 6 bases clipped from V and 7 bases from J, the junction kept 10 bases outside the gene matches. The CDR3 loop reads CASSHDRARNTQYF. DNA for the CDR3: TGTGCCAGCAGCCATGACAGGGCAAGGAATACGCAGTATTTT.

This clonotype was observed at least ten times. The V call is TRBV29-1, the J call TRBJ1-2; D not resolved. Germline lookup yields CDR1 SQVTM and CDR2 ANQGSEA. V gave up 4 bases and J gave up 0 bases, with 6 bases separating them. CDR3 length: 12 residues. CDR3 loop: CSVVGTNYGYTF. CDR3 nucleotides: TGCAGCGTTGTCGGGACTAACTATGGCTACACCTTC.

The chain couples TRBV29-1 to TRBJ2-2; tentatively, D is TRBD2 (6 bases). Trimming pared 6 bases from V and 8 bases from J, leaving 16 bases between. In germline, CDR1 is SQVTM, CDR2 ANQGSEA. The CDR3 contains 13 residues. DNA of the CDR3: TGCAGCGTAGGGACTGGCGCCACTGGGGAGCTGTTTTTT. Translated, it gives CSVGTGATGELFF.

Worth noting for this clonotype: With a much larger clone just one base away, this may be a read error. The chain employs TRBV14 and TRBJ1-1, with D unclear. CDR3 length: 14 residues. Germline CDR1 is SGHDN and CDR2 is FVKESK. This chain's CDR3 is CACSQGLRNTEAFF. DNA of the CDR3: TGTGCCTGCAGCCAAGGTCTCCGGAACACTGAAGCTTTCTTT.

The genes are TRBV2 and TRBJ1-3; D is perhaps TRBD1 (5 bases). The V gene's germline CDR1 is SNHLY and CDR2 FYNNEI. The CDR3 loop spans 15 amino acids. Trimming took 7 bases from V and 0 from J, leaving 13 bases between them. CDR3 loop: CASNRDAYSGNTIYF. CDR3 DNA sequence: TGTGCCAGCAATCGGGACGCATACTCTGGAAACACCATATATTTT.

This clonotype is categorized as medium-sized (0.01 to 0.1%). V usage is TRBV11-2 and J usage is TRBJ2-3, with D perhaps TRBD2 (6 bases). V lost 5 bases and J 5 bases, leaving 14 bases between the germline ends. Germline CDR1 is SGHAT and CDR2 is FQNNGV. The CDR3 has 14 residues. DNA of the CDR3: TGTGCCAGCAGCCACCACTCGGGAGAAGATACGCAGTATTTT. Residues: CASSHHSGEDTQYF.

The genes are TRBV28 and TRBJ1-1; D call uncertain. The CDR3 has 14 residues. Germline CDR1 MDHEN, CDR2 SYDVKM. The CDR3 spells CANSPGSMNTEAFF. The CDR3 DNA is TGTGCTAACAGCCCGGGTAGCATGAACACTGAAGCTTTCTTT.